The 5 T cell receptor beta chains below all came from one sample that was sequenced in a study of T cell changes during pregnancy in multiple sclerosis. Here immunoSEQ multiplex PCR was the method, and the copy in TCRdb shows in-frame clones only, minus some. The sample lists some 59,000 clones, roughly 93% occurring once. This sample comprised peripheral blood, obtained in the second trimester of pregnancy. The receptor source for this set is a female donor with multiple sclerosis, enrolled in a pregnancy study.

This chain uses TRBV18 with TRBJ2-7, with TRBD1 identical over 8 bases. The trim removed 3 bases at V and 5 bases at J, leaving 9 bases unmatched. The CDR3 is made up of 15 amino acids. Germline V CDR1 and CDR2: KGHSH, LQKENI. The CDR3, as DNA: TGTGCCAGCTCACCTACAGGGGGAAATTCCCACGAGCAGTACTTC. The encoded protein is CASSPTGGNSHEQYF.

This chain links TRBV2 with TRBJ1-5; D gene unclear. From germline, CDR1 is SNHLY and CDR2 FYNNEI. This CDR3 is 14 amino acids long. Trimming left V 4 bases short and J 3 bases short, with 10 bases between. DNA for the CDR3: TGTGCCAGCAGTGCCAACAGAGACAATCAGCCCCAGCATTTT. This gives the protein CASSANRDNQPQHF.

This chain uses TRBV7-8 with TRBJ2-5, with D possibly matching TRBD2 (5 bases). The V end lost 2 bases, the J end lost 5 bases, and 24 bases lay between the germline ends. The CDR3 has 18 amino acids. Germline CDR1 SGHVS, CDR2 FQNEAQ. CDR3 nucleotides: TGTGCCAGCAGCTTAAATGCTTTCGGGATGCCCCGAGAGGAGACCCAGTACTTC. Encoded protein: CASSLNAFGMPREETQYF.

This chain uses TRBV27 with TRBJ1-1, with TRBD1 as a possible D gene (5 bases). V lost 2 bases, J lost 1 base, and 11 bases lay in between. From germline, CDR1 is MNHEY and CDR2 SMNVEV (reference sequence). CDR3 size: 15 residues. The DNA of the CDR3 is TGTGCCAGCAGTTTACCCGGGACTGCGAACACTGAAGCTTTCTTT. As protein: CASSLPGTANTEAFF.

This rearrangement joins TRBV6-5 to TRBJ1-1, with a tentative D call TRBD1 (6 bases). Germline V gene data show CDR1 as MNHEY and CDR2 as SVGAGI. There are 16 residues in the CDR3. Trimming took 0 bases from V and 4 from J, leaving 15 bases between them. The CDR3 nucleotides read TGTGCCAGCAGTTACTCGATCCGCAGGGGCCTCACTGAAGCTTTCTTT. Protein product: CASSYSIRRGLTEAFF.